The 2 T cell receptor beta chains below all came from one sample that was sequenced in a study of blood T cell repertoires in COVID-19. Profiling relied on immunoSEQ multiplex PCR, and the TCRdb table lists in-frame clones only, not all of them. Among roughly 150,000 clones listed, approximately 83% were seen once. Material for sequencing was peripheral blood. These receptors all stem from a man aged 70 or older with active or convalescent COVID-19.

CDR3 DNA sequence: TGTGCCAGCAGCTTAACGGTACCTTCAGATACGCAGTATTTT. Its protein is CASSLTVPSDTQYF. The chain combines TRBV7-8 with TRBJ2-3; no firm D call. Germline V gives CDR1 SGHVS, CDR2 FQNEAQ. V was shortened by 2 bases and J by 4 bases, with 10 bases between the two germline ends. The CDR3 runs to 14 residues.

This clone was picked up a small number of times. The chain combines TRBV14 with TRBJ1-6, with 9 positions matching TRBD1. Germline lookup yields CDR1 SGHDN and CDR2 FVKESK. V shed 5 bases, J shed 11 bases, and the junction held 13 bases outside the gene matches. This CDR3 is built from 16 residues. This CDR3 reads CASSGPGQGIGTPLHF. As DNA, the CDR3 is TGTGCCAGCAGCGGACCGGGACAGGGAATCGGAACACCCCTCCACTTT.